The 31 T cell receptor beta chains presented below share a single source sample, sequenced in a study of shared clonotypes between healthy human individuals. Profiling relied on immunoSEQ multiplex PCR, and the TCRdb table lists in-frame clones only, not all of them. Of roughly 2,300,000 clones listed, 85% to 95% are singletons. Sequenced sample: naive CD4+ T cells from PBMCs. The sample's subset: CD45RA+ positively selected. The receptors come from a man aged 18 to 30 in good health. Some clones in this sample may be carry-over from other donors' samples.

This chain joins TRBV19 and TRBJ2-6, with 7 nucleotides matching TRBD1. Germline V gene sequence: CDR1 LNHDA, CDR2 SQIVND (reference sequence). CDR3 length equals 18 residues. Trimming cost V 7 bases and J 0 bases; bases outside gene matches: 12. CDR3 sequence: CASMGNRGSPSGANVLTF. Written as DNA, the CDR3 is TGTGCCAGTATGGGGAACAGGGGTTCCCCCTCTGGGGCCAACGTCCTGACTTTC.

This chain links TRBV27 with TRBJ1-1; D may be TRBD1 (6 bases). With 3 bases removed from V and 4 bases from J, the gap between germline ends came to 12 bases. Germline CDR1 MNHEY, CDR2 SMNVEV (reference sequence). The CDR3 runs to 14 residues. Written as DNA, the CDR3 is TGTGCCAGCAGTTTGGCCACAGGGCTCACTGAAGCTTTCTTT. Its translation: CASSLATGLTEAFF.

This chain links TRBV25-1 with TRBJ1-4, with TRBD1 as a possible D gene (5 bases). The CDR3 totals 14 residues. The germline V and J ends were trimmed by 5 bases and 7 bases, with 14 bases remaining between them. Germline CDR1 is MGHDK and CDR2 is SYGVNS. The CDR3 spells CASSLSGTREKLFF. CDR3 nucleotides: TGTGCCAGCAGTTTGTCAGGGACCCGTGAAAAACTGTTTTTT.

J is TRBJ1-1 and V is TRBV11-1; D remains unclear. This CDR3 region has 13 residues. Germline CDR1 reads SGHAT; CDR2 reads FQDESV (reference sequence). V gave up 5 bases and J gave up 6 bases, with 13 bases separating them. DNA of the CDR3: TGTGCCAGCAGCCCCCGCAGAAAGGCTGAAGCTTTCTTT. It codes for CASSPRRKAEAFF.

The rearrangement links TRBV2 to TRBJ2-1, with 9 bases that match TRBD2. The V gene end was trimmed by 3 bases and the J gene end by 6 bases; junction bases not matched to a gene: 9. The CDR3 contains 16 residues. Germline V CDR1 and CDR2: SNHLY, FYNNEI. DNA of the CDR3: TGTGCCAGCAGTGACCGCGCGGGAGGGCCTTCCAATGAGCAGTTCTTC. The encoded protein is CASSDRAGGPSNEQFF.

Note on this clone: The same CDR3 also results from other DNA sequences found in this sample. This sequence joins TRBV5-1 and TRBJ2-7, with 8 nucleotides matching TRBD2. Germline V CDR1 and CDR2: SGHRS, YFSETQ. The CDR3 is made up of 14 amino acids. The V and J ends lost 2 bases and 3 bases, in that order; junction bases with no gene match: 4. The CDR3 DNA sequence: TGCGCCAGCAGCTTCGGAGGGACTAGCTACGAGCAGTACTTC. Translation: CASSFGGTSYEQYF.

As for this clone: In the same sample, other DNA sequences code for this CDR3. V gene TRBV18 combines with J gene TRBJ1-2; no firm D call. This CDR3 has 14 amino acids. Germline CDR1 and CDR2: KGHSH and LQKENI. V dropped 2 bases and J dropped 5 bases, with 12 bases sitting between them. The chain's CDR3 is CASSPGTGVYGYTF. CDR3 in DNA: TGTGCCAGCTCACCAGGCACGGGAGTATATGGCTACACCTTC.

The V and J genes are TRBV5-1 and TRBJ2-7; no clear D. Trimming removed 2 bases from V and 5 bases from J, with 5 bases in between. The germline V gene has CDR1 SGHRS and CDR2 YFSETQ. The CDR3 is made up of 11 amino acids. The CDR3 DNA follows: TGCGCCAGCAGCTTTGAGGACGAGCAGTACTTC. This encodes CASSFEDEQYF.

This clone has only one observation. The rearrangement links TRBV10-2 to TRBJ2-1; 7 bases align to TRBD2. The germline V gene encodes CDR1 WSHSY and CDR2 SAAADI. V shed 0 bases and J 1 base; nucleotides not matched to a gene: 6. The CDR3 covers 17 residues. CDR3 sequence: CASSESVGGRSYNEQFF. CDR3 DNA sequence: TGCGCCAGCAGTGAGTCCGTCGGCGGGAGATCCTACAATGAGCAGTTCTTC.

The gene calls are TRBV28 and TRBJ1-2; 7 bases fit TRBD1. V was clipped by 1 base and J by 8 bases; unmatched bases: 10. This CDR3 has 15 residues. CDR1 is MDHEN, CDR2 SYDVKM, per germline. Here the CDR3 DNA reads TGTGCCAGCAGTTTATTAATGGCAGGGGGAGTAGGCTACACCTTC. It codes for CASSLLMAGGVGYTF.

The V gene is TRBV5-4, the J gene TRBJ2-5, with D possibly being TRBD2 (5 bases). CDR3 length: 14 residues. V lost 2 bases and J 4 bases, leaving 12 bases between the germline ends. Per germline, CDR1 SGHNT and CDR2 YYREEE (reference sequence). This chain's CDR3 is CASSLGISGETQYF. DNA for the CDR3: TGTGCCAGCAGCTTAGGGATCAGCGGAGAGACCCAGTACTTC.

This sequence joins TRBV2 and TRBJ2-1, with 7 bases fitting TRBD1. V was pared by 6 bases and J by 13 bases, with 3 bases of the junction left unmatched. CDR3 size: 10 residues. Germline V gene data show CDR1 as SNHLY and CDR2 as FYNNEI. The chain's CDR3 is CASRRTGQFF. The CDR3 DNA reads TGTGCCAGCAGGCGGACAGGCCAGTTCTTC. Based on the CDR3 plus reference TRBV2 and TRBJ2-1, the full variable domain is EPEVTQTPSHQVTQMGQEVILRCVPISNHLYFYWYRQILGQKVEFLVSFYNNEISEKSEIFDDQFSVERPDGSNFTLKIRSTKLEDSAMYFCASRRTGQFFGPGTRLTVL.

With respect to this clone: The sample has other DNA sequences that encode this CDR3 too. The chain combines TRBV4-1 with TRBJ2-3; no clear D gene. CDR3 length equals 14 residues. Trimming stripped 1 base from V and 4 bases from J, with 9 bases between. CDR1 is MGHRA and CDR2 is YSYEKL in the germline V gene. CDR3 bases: TGCGCCAGCAGCCAAGGACTCTTAGCAGATACGCAGTATTTT. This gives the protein CASSQGLLADTQYF.

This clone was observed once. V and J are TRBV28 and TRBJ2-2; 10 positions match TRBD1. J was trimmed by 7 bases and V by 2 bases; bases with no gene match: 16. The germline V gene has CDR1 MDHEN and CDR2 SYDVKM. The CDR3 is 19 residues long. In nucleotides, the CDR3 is TGTGCCAGCAGTTTAGGACGCGCCTTGACAGGGGGCGCGGGCGGGGAGCTGTTTTTT. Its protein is CASSLGRALTGGAGGELFF.

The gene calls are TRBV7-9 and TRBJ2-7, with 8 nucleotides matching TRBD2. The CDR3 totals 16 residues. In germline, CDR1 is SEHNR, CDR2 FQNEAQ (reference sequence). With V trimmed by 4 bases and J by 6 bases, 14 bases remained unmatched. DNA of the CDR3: TGTGCCAGCAGCTCGGGGGGGCCCCCCCACTTGATCGAGCAGTACTTC. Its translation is CASSSGGPPHLIEQYF. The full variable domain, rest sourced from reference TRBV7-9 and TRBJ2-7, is DTGVSQNPRHKITKRGQNVTFRCDPISEHNRLYWYRQTLGQGPEFLTYFQNEAQLEKSRLLSDRFSAERPKGSFSTLEIQRTEQGDSAMYLCASSSGGPPHLIEQYFGPGTRLTVT.

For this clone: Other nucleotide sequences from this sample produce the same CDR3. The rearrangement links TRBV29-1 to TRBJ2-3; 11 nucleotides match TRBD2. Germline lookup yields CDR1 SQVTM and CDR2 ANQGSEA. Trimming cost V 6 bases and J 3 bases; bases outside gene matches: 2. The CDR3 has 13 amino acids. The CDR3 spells CSVGTSGTDTQYF. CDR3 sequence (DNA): TGCAGCGTAGGGACTAGCGGTACAGATACGCAGTATTTT.

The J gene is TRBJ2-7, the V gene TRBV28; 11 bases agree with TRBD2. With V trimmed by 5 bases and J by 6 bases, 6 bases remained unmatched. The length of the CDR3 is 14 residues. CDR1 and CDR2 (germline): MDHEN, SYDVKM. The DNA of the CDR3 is TGTGCCAGCAGTCAACTAGCGGGAGCTGGCGAGCAGTACTTC. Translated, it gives CASSQLAGAGEQYF.

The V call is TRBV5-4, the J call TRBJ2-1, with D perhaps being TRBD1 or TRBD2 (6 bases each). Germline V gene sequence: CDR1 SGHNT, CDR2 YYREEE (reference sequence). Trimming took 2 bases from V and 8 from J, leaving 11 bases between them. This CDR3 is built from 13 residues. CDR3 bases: TGTGCCAGCAGCTTAGGACAGCGGGATGAGCAGTTCTTC. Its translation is CASSLGQRDEQFF.

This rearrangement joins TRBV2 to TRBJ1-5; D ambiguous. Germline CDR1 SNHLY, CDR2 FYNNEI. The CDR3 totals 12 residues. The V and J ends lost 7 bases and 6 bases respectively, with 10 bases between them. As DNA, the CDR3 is TGTGCCAGCAAACTAGGGAGTCAGCCCCAGCATTTT. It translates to CASKLGSQPQHF.

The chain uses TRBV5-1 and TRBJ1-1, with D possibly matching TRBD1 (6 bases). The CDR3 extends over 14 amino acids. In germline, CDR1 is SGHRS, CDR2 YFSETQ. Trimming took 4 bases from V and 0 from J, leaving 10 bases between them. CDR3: CASSITGMNTEAFF. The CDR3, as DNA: TGCGCCAGCAGCATAACAGGGATGAACACTGAAGCTTTCTTT.

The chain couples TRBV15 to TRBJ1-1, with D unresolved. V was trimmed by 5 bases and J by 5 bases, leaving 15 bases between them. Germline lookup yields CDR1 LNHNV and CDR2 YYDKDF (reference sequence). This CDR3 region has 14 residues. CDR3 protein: CATSPRSTGTEAFF. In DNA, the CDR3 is TGTGCCACCAGCCCCCGAAGCACGGGGACTGAAGCTTTCTTT.

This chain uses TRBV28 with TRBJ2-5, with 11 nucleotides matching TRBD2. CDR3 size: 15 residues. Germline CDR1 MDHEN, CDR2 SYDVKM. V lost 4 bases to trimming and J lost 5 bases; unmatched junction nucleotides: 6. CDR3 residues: CASSSTSGTHETQYF. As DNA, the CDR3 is TGTGCCAGCAGTTCGACTAGCGGGACCCACGAGACCCAGTACTTC.

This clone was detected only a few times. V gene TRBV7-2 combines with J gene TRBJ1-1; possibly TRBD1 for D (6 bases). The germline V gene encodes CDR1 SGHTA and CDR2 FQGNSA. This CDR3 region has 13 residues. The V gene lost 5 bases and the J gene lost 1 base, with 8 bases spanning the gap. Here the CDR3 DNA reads TGTGCCAGCAGCCAACAGGGGAACACTGAAGCTTTCTTT. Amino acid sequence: CASSQQGNTEAFF.

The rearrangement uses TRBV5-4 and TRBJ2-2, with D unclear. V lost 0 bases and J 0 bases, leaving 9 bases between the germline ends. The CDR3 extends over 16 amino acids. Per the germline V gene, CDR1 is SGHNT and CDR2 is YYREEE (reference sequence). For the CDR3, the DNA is TGTGCCAGCAGCTTGGGTCAGGCCGCGAACACCGGGGAGCTGTTTTTT. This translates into CASSLGQAANTGELFF.

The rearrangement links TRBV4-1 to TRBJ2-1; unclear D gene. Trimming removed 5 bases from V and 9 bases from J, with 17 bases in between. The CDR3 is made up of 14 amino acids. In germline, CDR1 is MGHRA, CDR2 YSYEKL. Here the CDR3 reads CASSENWAYGEQFF. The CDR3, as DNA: TGCGCCAGCAGCGAGAACTGGGCGTACGGTGAGCAGTTCTTC.

The CDR3: CASSYRTESSYEQYF. CDR3 sequence (DNA): TGCGCCAGCAGCTACCGGACAGAGAGCTCCTACGAGCAGTACTTC. The chain carries TRBV5-1 and TRBJ2-7; possibly TRBD1 for D (6 bases). The germline V and J ends were trimmed by 3 bases and 0 bases, with 13 bases remaining between them. The CDR3 totals 15 residues. The germline V gene encodes CDR1 SGHRS and CDR2 YFSETQ.

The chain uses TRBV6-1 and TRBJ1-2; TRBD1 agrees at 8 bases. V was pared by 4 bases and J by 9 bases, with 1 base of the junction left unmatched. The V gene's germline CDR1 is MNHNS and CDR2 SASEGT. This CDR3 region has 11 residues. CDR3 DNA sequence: TGTGCCAGCAGTGGGGACAGGAGCTACACCTTC. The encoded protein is CASSGDRSYTF.

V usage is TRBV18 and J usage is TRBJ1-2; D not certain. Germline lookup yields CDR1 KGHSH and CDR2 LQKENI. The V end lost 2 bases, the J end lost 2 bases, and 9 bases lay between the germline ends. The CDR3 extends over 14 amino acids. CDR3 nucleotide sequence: TGTGCCAGCTCACCAGGTATACAGAACTATGGCTACACCTTC. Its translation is CASSPGIQNYGYTF. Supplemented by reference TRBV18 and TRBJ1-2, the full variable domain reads NAGVMQNPRHLVRRRGQEARLRCSPMKGHSHVYWYRQLPEEGLKFMVYLQKENIIDESGMPKERFSAEFPKEGPSILRIQQVVRGDSAAYFCASSPGIQNYGYTFGSGTRLTVV.

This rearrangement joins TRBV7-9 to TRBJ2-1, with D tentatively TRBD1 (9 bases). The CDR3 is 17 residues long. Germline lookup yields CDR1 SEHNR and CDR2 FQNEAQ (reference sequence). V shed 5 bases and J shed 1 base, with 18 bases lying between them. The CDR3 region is CASSLTGGTGSYNEQFF. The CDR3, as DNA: TGTGCCAGCAGCCTCACGGGGGGGACAGGGTCCTACAATGAGCAGTTCTTC.

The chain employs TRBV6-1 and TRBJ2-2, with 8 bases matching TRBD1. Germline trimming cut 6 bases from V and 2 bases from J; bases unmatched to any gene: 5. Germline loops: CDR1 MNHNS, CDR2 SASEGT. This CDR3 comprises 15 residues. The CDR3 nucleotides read TGTGCCAGCAGATCGGCAGGGGGCAACACCGGGGAGCTGTTTTTT. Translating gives CASRSAGGNTGELFF.

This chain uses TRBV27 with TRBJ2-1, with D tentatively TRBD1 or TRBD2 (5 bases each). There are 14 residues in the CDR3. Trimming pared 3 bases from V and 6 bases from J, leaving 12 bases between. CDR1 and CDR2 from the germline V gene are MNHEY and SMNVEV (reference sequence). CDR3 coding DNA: TGTGCCAGCAGTTTTCCGGAGAGGGGCAATGAGCAGTTCTTC. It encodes CASSFPERGNEQFF.